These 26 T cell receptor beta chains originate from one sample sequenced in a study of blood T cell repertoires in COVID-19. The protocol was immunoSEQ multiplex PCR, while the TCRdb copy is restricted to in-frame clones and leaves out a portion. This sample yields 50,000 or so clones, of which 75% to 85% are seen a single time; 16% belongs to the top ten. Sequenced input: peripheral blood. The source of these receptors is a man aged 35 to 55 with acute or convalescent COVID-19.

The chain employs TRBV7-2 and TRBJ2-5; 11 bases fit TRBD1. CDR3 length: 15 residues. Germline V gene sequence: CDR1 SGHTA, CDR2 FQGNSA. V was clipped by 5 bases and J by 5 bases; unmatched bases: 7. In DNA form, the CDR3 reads TGTGCCAGCAGCATAACCCGGGACAGGGGGGAGACCCAGTACTTC. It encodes CASSITRDRGETQYF. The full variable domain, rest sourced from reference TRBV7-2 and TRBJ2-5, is GAGVSQSPSNKVTEKGKDVELRCDPISGHTALYWYRQSLGQGLEFLIYFQGNSAPDKSGLPSDRFSAERTGGSVSTLTIQRTQQEDSAVYLCASSITRDRGETQYFGPGTRLLVL.

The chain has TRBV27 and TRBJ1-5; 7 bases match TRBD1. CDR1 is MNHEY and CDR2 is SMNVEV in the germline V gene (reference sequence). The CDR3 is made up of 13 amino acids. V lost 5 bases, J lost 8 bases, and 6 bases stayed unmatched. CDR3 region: CASSMTGIKPQHF. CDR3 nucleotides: TGTGCCAGCAGTATGACAGGGATCAAGCCCCAGCATTTT.

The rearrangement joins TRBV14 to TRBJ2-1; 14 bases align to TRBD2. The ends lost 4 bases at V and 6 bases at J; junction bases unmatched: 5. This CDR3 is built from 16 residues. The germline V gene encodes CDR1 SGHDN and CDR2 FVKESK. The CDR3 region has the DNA TGTGCCAGCAGCCGAGGGACTAGCGGGAGTTTCAATGAGCAGTTCTTC. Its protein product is CASSRGTSGSFNEQFF.

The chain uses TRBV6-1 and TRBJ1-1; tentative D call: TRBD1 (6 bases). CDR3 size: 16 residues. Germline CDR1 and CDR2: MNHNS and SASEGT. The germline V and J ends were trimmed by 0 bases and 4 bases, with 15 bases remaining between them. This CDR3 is CASSEALRGAVTEAFF. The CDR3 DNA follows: TGTGCCAGCAGTGAAGCGCTTCGGGGGGCAGTCACTGAAGCTTTCTTT.

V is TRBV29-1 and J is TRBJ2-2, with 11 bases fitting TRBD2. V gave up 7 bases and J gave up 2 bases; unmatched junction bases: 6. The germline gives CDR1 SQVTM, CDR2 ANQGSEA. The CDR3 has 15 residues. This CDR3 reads CSAQTSGANTGELFF. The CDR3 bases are TGCAGCGCCCAGACTAGCGGGGCAAACACCGGGGAGCTGTTTTTT.

CDR3 residues: CASSSAQGRGNTIYF. The CDR3 nucleotides are TGTGCCAGCAGCTCCGCCCAGGGCAGAGGAAACACCATATATTTT. The gene calls are TRBV7-8 and TRBJ1-3, with D tentatively TRBD1 (5 bases). The germline V and J ends were trimmed by 4 bases and 4 bases, with 14 bases remaining between them. CDR3 length: 15 amino acids. Germline CDR1 and CDR2: SGHVS and FQNEAQ.

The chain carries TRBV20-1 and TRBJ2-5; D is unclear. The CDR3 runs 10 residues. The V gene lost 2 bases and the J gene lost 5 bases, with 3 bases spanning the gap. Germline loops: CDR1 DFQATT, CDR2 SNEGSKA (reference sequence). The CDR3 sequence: CSARSETQYF. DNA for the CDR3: TGCAGTGCTAGATCGGAGACCCAGTACTTC.

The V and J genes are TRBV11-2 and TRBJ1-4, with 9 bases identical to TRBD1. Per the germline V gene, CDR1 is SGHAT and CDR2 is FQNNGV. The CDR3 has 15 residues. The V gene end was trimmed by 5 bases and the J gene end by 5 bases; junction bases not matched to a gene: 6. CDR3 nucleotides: TGTGCCAGCAGCATCCAGACAGGGGGAAATGAAAAACTGTTTTTT. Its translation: CASSIQTGGNEKLFF.

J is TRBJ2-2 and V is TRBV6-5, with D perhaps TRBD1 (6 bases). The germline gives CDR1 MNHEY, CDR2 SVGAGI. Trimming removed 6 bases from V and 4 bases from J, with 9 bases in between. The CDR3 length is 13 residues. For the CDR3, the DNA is TGTGCCAGCAGGGGCAGGGGCACCGGGGAGCTGTTTTTT. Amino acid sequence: CASRGRGTGELFF.

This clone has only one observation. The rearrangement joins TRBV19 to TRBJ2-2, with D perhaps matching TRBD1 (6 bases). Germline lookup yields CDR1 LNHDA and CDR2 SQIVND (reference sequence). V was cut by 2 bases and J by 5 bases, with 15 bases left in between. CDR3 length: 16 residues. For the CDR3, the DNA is TGTGCCAGTAGTATAAACAACAGGGTTTTGACCGGGGAGCTGTTTTTT. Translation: CASSINNRVLTGELFF.

The chain's CDR3 is CASGFTTGGNSPLHF. The CDR3 region has the DNA TGTGCTAGTGGTTTTACGACAGGTGGTAATTCACCCCTCCACTTT. The genes are TRBV12-5 and TRBJ1-6; a weak D match, TRBD1 (6 bases). CDR1 is LGHNT and CDR2 is FRNRAP in the germline V gene. The CDR3 length is 15 residues. The V end was cut by 3 bases, the J end by 6 bases, with 12 bases between.

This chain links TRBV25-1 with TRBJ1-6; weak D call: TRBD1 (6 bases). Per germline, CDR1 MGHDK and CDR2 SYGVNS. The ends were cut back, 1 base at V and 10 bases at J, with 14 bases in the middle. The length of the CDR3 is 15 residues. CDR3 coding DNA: TGTGCCAGCAGTGAATGGGGCAGGGGCGGGTCACCCCTCCACTTT. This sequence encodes CASSEWGRGGSPLHF.

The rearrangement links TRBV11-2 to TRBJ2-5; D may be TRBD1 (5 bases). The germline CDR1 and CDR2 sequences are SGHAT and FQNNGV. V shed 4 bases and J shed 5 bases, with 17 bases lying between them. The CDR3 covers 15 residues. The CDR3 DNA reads TGTGCCAGCAGCTCACTCCTATCCCCAGGGGAGACCCAGTACTTC. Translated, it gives CASSSLLSPGETQYF.

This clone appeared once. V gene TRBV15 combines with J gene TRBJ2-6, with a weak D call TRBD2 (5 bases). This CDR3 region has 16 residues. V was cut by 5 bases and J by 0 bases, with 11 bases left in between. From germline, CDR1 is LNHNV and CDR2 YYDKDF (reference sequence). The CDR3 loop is CATSRSASSGANVLTF. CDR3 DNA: TGTGCCACCAGCCGTAGCGCCTCCTCTGGGGCCAACGTCCTGACTTTC.

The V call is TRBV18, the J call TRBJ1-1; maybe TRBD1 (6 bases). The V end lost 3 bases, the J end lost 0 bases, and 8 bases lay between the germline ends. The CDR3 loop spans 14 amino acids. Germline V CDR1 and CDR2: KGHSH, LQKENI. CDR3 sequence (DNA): TGTGCCAGCTCACCTCGACAGGTGAACACTGAAGCTTTCTTT. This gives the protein CASSPRQVNTEAFF.

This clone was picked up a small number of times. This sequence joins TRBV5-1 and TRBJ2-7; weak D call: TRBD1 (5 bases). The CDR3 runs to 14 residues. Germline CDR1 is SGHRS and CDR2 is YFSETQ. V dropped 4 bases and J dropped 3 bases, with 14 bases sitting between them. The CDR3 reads CASSLGTGGYEQYF. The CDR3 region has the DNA TGCGCCAGCAGCCTGGGTACAGGCGGCTACGAGCAGTACTTC. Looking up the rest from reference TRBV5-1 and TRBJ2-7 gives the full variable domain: KAGVTQTPRYLIKTRGQQVTLSCSPISGHRSVSWYQQTPGQGLQFLFEYFSETQRNKGNFPGRFSGRQFSNSRSEMNVSTLELGDSALYLCASSLGTGGYEQYFGPGTRLTVT.

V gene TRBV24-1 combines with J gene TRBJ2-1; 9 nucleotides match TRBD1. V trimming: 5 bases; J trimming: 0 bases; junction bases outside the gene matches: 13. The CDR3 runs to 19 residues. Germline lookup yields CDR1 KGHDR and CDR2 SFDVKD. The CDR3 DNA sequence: TGTGCCACCAGTGGACAACCGGGACAGGGTTCGAGCTCCTACAATGAGCAGTTCTTC. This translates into CATSGQPGQGSSSYNEQFF.

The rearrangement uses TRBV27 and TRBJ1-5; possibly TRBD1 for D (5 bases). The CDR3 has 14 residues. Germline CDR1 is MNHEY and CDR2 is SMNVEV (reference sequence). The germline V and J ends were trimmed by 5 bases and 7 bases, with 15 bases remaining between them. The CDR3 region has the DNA TGTGCCAGCAGTGAGCGGGACCGGGAACAGCCCCAGCATTTT. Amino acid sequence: CASSERDREQPQHF.

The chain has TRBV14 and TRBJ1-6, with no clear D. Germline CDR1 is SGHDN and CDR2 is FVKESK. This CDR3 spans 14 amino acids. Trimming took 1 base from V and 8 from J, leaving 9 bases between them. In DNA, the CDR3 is TGTGCCAGCAGCCAAGGACGGGAGTATTCACCCCTCCACTTT. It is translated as CASSQGREYSPLHF.

CDR3 amino acids: CASSIQGHRGEKLFF. The CDR3 DNA is TGTGCCAGCAGTATCCAGGGTCACCGAGGAGAAAAACTGTTTTTT. The V and J genes are TRBV6-5 and TRBJ1-4; tentatively, D is TRBD1 (5 bases). The V gene lost 5 bases and the J gene lost 8 bases, with 18 bases spanning the gap. The CDR3 covers 15 residues. Germline values: CDR1 MNHEY, CDR2 SVGAGI.

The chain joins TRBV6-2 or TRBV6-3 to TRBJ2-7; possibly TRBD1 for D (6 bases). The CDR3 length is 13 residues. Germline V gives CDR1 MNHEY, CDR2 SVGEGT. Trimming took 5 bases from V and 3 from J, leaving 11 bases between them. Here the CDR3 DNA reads TGTGCCAGCAGTCTACAACAGGGCTACGAGCAGTACGTC. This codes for CASSLQQGYEQYV.

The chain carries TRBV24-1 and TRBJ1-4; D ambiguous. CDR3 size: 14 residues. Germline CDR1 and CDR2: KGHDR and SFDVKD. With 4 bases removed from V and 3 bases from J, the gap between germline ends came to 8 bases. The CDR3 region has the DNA TGTGCCACCAGTGACTCACAGTCTAATGAAAAACTGTTTTTT. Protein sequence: CATSDSQSNEKLFF.

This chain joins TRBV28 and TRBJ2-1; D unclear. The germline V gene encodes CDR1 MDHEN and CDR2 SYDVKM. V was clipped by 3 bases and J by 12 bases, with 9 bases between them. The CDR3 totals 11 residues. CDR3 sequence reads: CASSFQVSQFF. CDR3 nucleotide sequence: TGTGCCAGCAGTTTTCAGGTTTCGCAGTTCTTC.

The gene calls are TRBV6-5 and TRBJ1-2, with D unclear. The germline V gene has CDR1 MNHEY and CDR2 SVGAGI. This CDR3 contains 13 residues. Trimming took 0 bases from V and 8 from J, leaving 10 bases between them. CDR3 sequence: CASSYSRAGGYTF. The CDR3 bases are TGTGCCAGCAGTTACTCGAGGGCAGGAGGCTACACCTTC.

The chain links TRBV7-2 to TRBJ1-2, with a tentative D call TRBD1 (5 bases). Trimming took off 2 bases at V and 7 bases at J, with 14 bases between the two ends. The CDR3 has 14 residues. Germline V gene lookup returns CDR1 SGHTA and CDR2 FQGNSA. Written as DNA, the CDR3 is TGTGCCAGCAGCTTACTTCGGGGGTCTGGTGGCTACACCTTC. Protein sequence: CASSLLRGSGGYTF.

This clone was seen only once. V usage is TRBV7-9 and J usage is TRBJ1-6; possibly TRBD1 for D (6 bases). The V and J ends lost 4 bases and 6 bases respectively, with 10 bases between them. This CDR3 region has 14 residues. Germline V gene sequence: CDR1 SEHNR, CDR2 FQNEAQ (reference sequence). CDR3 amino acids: CASSSDRLNSPLHF. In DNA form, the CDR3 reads TGTGCCAGCAGCTCCGACAGGCTTAATTCACCCCTCCACTTT.